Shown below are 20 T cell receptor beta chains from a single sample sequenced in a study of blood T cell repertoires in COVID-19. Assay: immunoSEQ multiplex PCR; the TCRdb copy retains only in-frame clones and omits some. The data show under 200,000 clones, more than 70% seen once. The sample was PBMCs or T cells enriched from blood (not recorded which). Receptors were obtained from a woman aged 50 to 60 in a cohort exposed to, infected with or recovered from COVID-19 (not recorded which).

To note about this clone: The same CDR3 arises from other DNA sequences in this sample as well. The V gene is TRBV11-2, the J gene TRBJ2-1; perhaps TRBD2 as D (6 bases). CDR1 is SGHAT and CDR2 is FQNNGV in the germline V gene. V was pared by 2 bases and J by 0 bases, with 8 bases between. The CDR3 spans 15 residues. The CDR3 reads CASSLTGGSYNEQFF. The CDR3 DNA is TGTGCCAGCAGCTTAACCGGGGGCTCCTACAATGAGCAGTTCTTC.

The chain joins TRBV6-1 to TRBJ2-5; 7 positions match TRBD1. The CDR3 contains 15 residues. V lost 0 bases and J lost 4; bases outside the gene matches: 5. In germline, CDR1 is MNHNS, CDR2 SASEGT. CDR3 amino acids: CASSEATGEIETQYF. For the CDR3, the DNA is TGTGCCAGCAGTGAAGCTACAGGGGAGATAGAGACCCAGTACTTC.

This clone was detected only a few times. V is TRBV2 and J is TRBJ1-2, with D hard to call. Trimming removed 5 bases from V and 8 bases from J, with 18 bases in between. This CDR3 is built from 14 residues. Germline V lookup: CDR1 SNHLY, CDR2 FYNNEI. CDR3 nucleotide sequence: TGTGCCAGCAGTATTGGTTGGTCAGGTCGGGGCTACACCTTC. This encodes CASSIGWSGRGYTF. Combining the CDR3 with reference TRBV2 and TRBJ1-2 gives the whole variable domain EPEVTQTPSHQVTQMGQEVILRCVPISNHLYFYWYRQILGQKVEFLVSFYNNEISEKSEIFDDQFSVERPDGSNFTLKIRSTKLEDSAMYFCASSIGWSGRGYTFGSGTRLTVV.

The CDR3 DNA sequence: TGTGCCAGCAGCCAATTGGCTAGCGGAACCTACGAGCAGTACTTC. The encoded protein is CASSQLASGTYEQYF. This chain connects TRBV3-1 (or the pseudogene TRBV3-2) to TRBJ2-7, with 7 bases identical to TRBD2. Germline V gene sequence: CDR1 LGHDT, CDR2 YNNKEL (reference sequence). CDR3 length: 15 amino acids. V shed 2 bases and J 2 bases; nucleotides not matched to a gene: 6.

In DNA form, the CDR3 reads TGTGCCAGCAGCTTAGATCCGGGAGGCGGAAACACCATATATTTT. It is translated as CASSLDPGGGNTIYF. The chain joins TRBV7-2 to TRBJ1-3; D is uncertain. Trimming took off 1 base at V and 4 bases at J, with 11 bases between the two ends. Per the germline V gene, CDR1 is SGHTA and CDR2 is FQGNSA. This CDR3 contains 15 residues.

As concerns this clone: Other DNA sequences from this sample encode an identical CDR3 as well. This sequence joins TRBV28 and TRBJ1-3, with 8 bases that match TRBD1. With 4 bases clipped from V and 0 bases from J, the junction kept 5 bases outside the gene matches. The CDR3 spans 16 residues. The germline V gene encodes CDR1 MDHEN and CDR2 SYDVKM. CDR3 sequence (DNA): TGTGCCAGCAGTTCGGCCGGGACAGGCTCTGGAAACACCATATATTTT. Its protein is CASSSAGTGSGNTIYF.

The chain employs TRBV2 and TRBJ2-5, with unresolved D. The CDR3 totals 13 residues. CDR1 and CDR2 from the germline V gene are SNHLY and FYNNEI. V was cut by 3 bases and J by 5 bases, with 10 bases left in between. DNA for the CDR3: TGTGCCAGCAGTGACCCGCGCGCGGAGACCCAGTACTTC. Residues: CASSDPRAETQYF. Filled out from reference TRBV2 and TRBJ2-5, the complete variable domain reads EPEVTQTPSHQVTQMGQEVILRCVPISNHLYFYWYRQILGQKVEFLVSFYNNEISEKSEIFDDQFSVERPDGSNFTLKIRSTKLEDSAMYFCASSDPRAETQYFGPGTRLLVL.

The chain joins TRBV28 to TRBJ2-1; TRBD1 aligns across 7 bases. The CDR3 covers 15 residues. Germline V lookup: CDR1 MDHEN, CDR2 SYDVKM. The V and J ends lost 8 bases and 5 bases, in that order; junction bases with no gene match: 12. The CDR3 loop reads CASSRSGTANNEQFF. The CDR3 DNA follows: TGTGCCAGCTCCCGATCCGGGACAGCGAACAATGAGCAGTTCTTC.

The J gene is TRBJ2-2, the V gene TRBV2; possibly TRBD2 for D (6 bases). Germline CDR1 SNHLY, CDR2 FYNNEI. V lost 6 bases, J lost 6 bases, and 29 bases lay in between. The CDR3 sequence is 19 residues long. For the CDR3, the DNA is TGTGCCAGCAGACTCGGGAGAGCCTATGGGGGAGAGTGGGCCGGGGAGCTGTTTTTT. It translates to CASRLGRAYGGEWAGELFF.

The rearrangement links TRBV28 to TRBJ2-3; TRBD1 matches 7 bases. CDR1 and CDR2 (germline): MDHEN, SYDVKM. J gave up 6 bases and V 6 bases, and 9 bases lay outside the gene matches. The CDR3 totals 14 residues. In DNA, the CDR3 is TGTGCCAGCAGACAGGGACAGATCTGGGATACGCAGTATTTT. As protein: CASRQGQIWDTQYF.

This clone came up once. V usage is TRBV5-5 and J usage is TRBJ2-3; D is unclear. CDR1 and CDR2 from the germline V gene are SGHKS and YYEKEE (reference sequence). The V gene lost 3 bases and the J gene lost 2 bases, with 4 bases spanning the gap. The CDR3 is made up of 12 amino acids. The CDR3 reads CASSSNTDTQYF. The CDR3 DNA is TGTGCCAGCAGCTCCAACACAGATACGCAGTATTTT.

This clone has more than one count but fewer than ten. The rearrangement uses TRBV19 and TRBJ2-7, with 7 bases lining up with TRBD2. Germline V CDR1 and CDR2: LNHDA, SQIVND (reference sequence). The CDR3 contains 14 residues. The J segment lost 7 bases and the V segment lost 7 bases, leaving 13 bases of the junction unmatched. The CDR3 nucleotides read TGTGCCAGTACTCCCGAGGGAGGGTTCCAGGAGCAGTACTTC. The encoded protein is CASTPEGGFQEQYF. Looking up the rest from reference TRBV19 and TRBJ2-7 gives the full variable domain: DGGITQSPKYLFRKEGQNVTLSCEQNLNHDAMYWYRQDPGQGLRLIYYSQIVNDFQKGDIAEGYSVSREKKESFPLTVTSAQKNPTAFYLCASTPEGGFQEQYFGPGTRLTVT.

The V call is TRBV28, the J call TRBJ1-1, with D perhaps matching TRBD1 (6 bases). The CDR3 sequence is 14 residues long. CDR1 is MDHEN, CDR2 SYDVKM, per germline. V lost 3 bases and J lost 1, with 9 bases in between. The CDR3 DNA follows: TGTGCCAGCAGTTTGACCAGGGGGAACACTGAAGCTTTCTTT. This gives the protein CASSLTRGNTEAFF.

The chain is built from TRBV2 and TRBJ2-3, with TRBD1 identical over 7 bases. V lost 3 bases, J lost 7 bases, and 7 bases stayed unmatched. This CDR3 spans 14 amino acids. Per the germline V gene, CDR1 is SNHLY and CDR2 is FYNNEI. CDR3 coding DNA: TGTGCCAGCAGTGAGGACAGGAGCGTAAATACGCAGTATTTT. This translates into CASSEDRSVNTQYF.

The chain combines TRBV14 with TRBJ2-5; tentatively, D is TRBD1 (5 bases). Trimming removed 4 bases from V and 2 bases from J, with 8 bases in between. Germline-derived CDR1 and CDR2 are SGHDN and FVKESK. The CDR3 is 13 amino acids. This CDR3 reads CASSLRQQETQYF. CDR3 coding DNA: TGTGCCAGCAGCCTACGACAGCAAGAGACCCAGTACTTC.

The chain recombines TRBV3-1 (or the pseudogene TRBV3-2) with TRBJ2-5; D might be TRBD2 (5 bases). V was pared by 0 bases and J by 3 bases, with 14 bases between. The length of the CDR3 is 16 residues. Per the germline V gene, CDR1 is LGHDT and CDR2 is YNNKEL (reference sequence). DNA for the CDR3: TGTGCCAGCAGCCAAGATTTTCGAGAGGGAAAAGAGACCCAGTACTTC. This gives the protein CASSQDFREGKETQYF.

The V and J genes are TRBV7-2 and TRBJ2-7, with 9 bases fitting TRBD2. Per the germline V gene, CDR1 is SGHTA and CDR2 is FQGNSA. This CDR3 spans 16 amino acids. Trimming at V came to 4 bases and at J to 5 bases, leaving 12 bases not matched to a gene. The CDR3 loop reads CASSSVLAGPFNEQYF. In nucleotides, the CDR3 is TGTGCCAGCAGCTCGGTTCTAGCGGGGCCTTTTAACGAGCAGTACTTC.

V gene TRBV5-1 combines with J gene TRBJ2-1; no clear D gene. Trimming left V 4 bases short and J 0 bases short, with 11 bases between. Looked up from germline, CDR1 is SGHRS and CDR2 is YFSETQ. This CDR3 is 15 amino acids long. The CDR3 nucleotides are TGCGCCAGCAGCACCGGGTTGGGCTCCTACAATGAGCAGTTCTTC. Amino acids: CASSTGLGSYNEQFF.

The CDR3 loop is CASSQDRQGGMNIQYF. The DNA for the CDR3 is TGCGCCAGCAGCCAAGATCGACAGGGGGGTATGAACATTCAGTACTTC. The rearrangement uses TRBV4-3 and TRBJ2-4; 9 nucleotides line up with TRBD1. This CDR3 is built from 16 residues. V trimming: 0 bases; J trimming: 7 bases; junction bases outside the gene matches: 7. Germline lookup yields CDR1 LGHNA and CDR2 YSLEER.

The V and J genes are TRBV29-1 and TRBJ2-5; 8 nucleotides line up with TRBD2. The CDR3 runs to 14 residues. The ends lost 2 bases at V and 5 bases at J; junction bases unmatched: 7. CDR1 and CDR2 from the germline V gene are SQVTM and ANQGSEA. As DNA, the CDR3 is TGCAGCGTTGAACTTCGGGAGGGGGGGGAGACCCAGTACTTC. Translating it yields CSVELREGGETQYF. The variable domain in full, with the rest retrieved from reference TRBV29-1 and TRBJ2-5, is SAVISQKPSRDICQRGTSLTIQCQVDSQVTMMFWYRQQPGQSLTLIATANQGSEATYESGFVIDKFPISRPNLTFSTLTVSNMSPEDSSIYLCSVELREGGETQYFGPGTRLLVL.